The 13 T cell receptor beta chains reported below all come from one sample, sequenced in a study of blood T cell repertoires in COVID-19. Generated by immunoSEQ multiplex PCR, the TCRdb table keeps only in-frame clones and is missing some. The table shows about 330,000 clones, with roughly 84% occurring only once. Material for sequencing was PBMCs or T cells enriched from blood (not recorded which). These receptors were obtained from a woman aged 25-40 years who had recovered from COVID-19.

V is TRBV28 and J is TRBJ1-2, with a possible D match to TRBD1 (6 bases). Germline CDR1 and CDR2: MDHEN and SYDVKM. The V and J ends lost 6 bases and 0 bases respectively, with 11 bases between them. CDR3 length: 14 amino acids. The CDR3 DNA reads TGTGCCAGCAGCCCGGGACAAACTAACTATGGCTACACCTTC. Translating gives CASSPGQTNYGYTF.

The rearrangement links TRBV6-2 or TRBV6-3 to TRBJ1-6, with TRBD1 matching 7 bases. The trim removed 5 bases at V and 2 bases at J, leaving 3 bases unmatched. Germline V gene lookup returns CDR1 MNHEY and CDR2 SVGEGT. The CDR3 has 15 residues. Here the CDR3 reads CASSPGQAYNSPLHF. The DNA for the CDR3 is TGTGCCAGCAGTCCCGGACAGGCCTATAATTCACCCCTCCACTTT.

V gene TRBV5-1 combines with J gene TRBJ1-6, with D hard to call. CDR1 is SGHRS and CDR2 is YFSETQ in the germline V gene. With 4 bases removed from V and 0 bases from J, the gap between germline ends came to 14 bases. This CDR3 is built from 17 residues. CDR3 amino acids: CASSPRAGSSYNSPLHF. As DNA, the CDR3 is TGCGCCAGCAGCCCTCGGGCGGGGAGCTCCTATAATTCACCCCTCCACTTT.

The J gene is TRBJ1-5, the V gene TRBV4-1; 7 nucleotides align to TRBD1. In germline, CDR1 is MGHRA, CDR2 YSYEKL. The CDR3 covers 18 residues. After removal of 0 bases from V and 3 bases from J, the junction contained 11 bases not matched to a gene. The CDR3, as DNA: TGCGCCAGCAGCCAAGATCTTGACAGGGCCGACTTCAATCAGCCCCAGCATTTT. Protein sequence: CASSQDLDRADFNQPQHF.

The V call is TRBV5-4, the J call TRBJ2-1, with 7 bases aligning to TRBD1. Looked up from germline, CDR1 is SGHNT and CDR2 is YYREEE (reference sequence). The CDR3 is 13 amino acids. After removal of 3 bases from V and 5 bases from J, the junction contained 2 bases not matched to a gene. This CDR3 is CASSYGTDNEQFF. The CDR3 region has the DNA TGTGCCAGCAGCTACGGGACAGACAATGAGCAGTTCTTC.

This chain links TRBV7-5 with TRBJ2-3; the table names TRBD2, a call not compared with the DNA. TRBV7-5 is noted as a pseudogene. This CDR3 has 23 residues. In nucleotides, the CDR3 is TGTGTCAGAAGCCCCAAACTCGCCGACGCCGGCCTAGCGGGGGGGTCCGAGATGGATACGCAGTATTTT. It encodes CVRSPKLADAGLAGGSEMDTQYF.

CDR3 residues: CASSSQGRDEQYF. CDR3 DNA: TGCGCCAGCAGTTCACAGGGTAGGGACGAGCAGTACTTC. The V call is TRBV5-1, the J call TRBJ2-7; possible D gene TRBD1, 6 bases. CDR3 length: 13 amino acids. Looked up from germline, CDR1 is SGHRS and CDR2 is YFSETQ. V was shortened by 5 bases and J by 5 bases, with 14 bases between the two germline ends.

This clone has a single count. The chain recombines TRBV2 with TRBJ1-2; D possibly corresponds to TRBD1 (6 bases). The V end lost 6 bases, the J end lost 8 bases, and 16 bases lay between the germline ends. Germline V CDR1 and CDR2: SNHLY, FYNNEI. This CDR3 contains 13 residues. The CDR3 sequence: CASSATGFEGYTF. In DNA, the CDR3 is TGTGCCAGCAGCGCGACAGGTTTCGAAGGCTACACCTTC.

The rearrangement joins TRBV7-2 to TRBJ1-6; TRBD1 matches at 8 bases. V trimming: 1 base; J trimming: 12 bases; junction bases outside the gene matches: 8. The CDR3 has 15 residues. In germline, CDR1 is SGHTA, CDR2 FQGNSA. CDR3 in amino acids: CASSLGAGGRVPLHF. Written as DNA, the CDR3 is TGTGCCAGCAGCTTAGGAGCAGGGGGCCGGGTACCCCTCCACTTT.

This chain links TRBV28 with TRBJ1-5, with D perhaps matching TRBD1 (6 bases). CDR1 is MDHEN and CDR2 is SYDVKM in the germline V gene. Between the trimmed V and J ends, which lost 6 bases and 6 bases, there was a span of 18 bases. This CDR3 has 15 residues. DNA for the CDR3: TGTGCCAGCAGCATCAGGGAGGGGGTAGGTCAGCCCCAGCATTTT. It yields the protein CASSIREGVGQPQHF. The full variable domain, completed using reference TRBV28 and TRBJ1-5, is DVKVTQSSRYLVKRTGEKVFLECVQDMDHENMFWYRQDPGLGLRLIYFSYDVKMKEKGDIPEGYSVSREKKERFSLILESASTNQTSMYLCASSIREGVGQPQHFGDGTRLSIL.

This chain connects TRBV7-2 to TRBJ1-5; D might be TRBD1 (5 bases). The CDR3 loop spans 16 amino acids. Germline V CDR1 and CDR2: SGHTA, FQGNSA. Trimming cost V 1 base and J 7 bases, with 17 bases left between them. CDR3: CASSLGRVGWQQPQHF. For the CDR3, the DNA is TGTGCCAGCAGCTTAGGCAGGGTTGGTTGGCAGCAGCCCCAGCATTTT.

V and J are TRBV6-5 and TRBJ2-7; a weak D match, TRBD2 (6 bases). V was shortened by 7 bases and J by 7 bases, with 20 bases between the two germline ends. CDR1 and CDR2 (germline): MNHEY, SVGAGI. This CDR3 comprises 14 residues. Written as DNA, the CDR3 is TGTGCCAGCAACAAGGGACTGGGATTTGGGGAGCAGTACTTC. Translating gives CASNKGLGFGEQYF.

The V and J genes are TRBV28 and TRBJ1-2, with D possibly TRBD1 on 5 matching bases. This CDR3 spans 14 amino acids. Germline V gene sequence: CDR1 MDHEN, CDR2 SYDVKM. V was trimmed by 7 bases and J by 2 bases, leaving 14 bases between them. DNA for the CDR3: TGTGCCAGCACCCCTGGGGGGGAAAACTATGGCTACACCTTC. Encoded protein: CASTPGGENYGYTF.